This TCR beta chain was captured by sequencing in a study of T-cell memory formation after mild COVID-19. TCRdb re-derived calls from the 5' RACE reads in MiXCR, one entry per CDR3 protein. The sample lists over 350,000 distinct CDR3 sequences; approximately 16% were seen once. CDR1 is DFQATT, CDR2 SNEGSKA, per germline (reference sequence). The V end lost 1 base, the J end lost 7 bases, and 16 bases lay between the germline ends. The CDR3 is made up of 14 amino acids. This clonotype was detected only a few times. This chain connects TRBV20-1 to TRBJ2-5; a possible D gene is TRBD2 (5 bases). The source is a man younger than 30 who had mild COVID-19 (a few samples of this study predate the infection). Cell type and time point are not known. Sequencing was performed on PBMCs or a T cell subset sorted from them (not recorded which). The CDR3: CSARAADAPGTQYF. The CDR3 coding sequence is TGCAGTGCTAGAGCAGCGGACGCGCCCGGGACCCAGTACTTC.